The rows below give T cell receptor beta chains drawn from one sample of a study of OX40 agonist ivuxolimab in advanced cancers. The protocol was immunoSEQ multiplex PCR, while the TCRdb copy is restricted to in-frame clones and leaves out a portion. Found here are approximately 60,000 clones, roughly 86% of them singletons; the top ten hold 5.5% to 7%. The sequencing here drew on CD4+ or CD8+ T cells sorted from blood, taken in a trial of the OX40 agonist ivuxolimab. The receptor source for this set is an adult with an advanced solid tumor such as melanoma, head and neck, liver or kidney cancer. Each CDR3 is given with its conserved first and last residue. The order of the fields is CDR3 protein, CDR3 DNA, J gene, D gene, clone size, V gene. A D gene is named only where the DNA matches it firmly. Clone size appears in some rows only: once, few, many, or a class for an expanded clone.

CDR3aa: CAISRGLGEKLFF
CDR3nt: TGTGCCATCAGTAGGGGGCTAGGAGAAAAACTGTTTTTT
j_gene: TRBJ1-4
d_gene: TRBD1
abundance: .
v_gene: TRBV10-3

CDR3aa: CAWSVRDGYGPQHF
CDR3nt: TGTGCCTGGAGTGTACGGGACGGATACGGCCCCCAGCATTTT
j_gene: TRBJ1-5
d_gene: .
abundance: .
v_gene: TRBV30

CDR3aa: CASSRGTSGDWAKNIQYF
CDR3nt: TGTGCCAGCAGCCGAGGAACTAGCGGGGATTGGGCCAAAAACATTCAGTACTTC
j_gene: TRBJ2-4
d_gene: TRBD2
abundance: .
v_gene: TRBV28

CDR3aa: CASSPRVKEGSGANVLTF
CDR3nt: TGTGCCAGCAGCCCGCGGGTGAAGGAGGGCTCTGGGGCCAACGTCCTGACTTTC
j_gene: TRBJ2-6
d_gene: .
abundance: .
v_gene: TRBV11-2

CDR3aa: CASSIFAGDGSPLHF
CDR3nt: TGTGCCAGTAGTATATTCGCCGGGGACGGTTCACCCCTCCACTTT
j_gene: TRBJ1-6
d_gene: .
abundance: .
v_gene: TRBV19

CDR3aa: CASSPGQGAYEQYF
CDR3nt: TGTGCCAGCAGCCCAGGACAGGGGGCTTACGAGCAGTACTTC
j_gene: TRBJ2-7
d_gene: TRBD1
abundance: once
v_gene: TRBV5-4

CDR3aa: CASSPVAVTEAFF
CDR3nt: TGCGCCAGCAGCCCCGTGGCAGTCACTGAAGCTTTCTTT
j_gene: TRBJ1-1
d_gene: .
abundance: .
v_gene: TRBV5-1

CDR3aa: CASSSRTGGYNSPLHF
CDR3nt: TGCGCCAGCAGCTCGCGGACAGGGGGCTATAATTCACCCCTCCACTTT
j_gene: TRBJ1-6
d_gene: TRBD1
abundance: .
v_gene: TRBV5-1

CDR3aa: CASSEGPALYNEQFF
CDR3nt: TGTGCCAGCAGTGAAGGACCGGCTCTCTACAATGAGCAGTTCTTC
j_gene: TRBJ2-1
d_gene: .
abundance: .
v_gene: TRBV6-1

CDR3aa: CASSAGPYEQYF
CDR3nt: TGTGCCAGCAGTGCCGGACCCTACGAGCAGTACTTC
j_gene: TRBJ2-7
d_gene: .
abundance: .
v_gene: TRBV6-1

CDR3aa: CASSNAGTNYGYTF
CDR3nt: TGTGCCAGTAGTAATGCCGGGACAAACTATGGCTACACCTTC
j_gene: TRBJ1-2
d_gene: .
abundance: .
v_gene: TRBV19

CDR3aa: CASSFGQGDYEQYF
CDR3nt: TGTGCCAGCAGCTTCGGACAGGGGGACTACGAGCAGTACTTC
j_gene: TRBJ2-7
d_gene: TRBD1
abundance: .
v_gene: TRBV5-5

CDR3aa: CASSLAASGRSSRQYF
CDR3nt: TGTGCCAGCAGCTTAGCGGCTAGCGGGAGGTCTAGTAGGCAGTATTTT
j_gene: TRBJ2-3
d_gene: TRBD2
abundance: .
v_gene: TRBV5-4

CDR3aa: CASSVTGSANYGYTF
CDR3nt: TGTGCCAGCAGTGTCACGGGGTCAGCTAACTATGGCTACACCTTC
j_gene: TRBJ1-2
d_gene: .
abundance: .
v_gene: TRBV6-1

CDR3aa: CAISESQGLQETQYF
CDR3nt: TGTGCCATCAGTGAGTCCCAGGGACTACAAGAGACCCAGTACTTC
j_gene: TRBJ2-5
d_gene: TRBD2
abundance: few
v_gene: TRBV10-3

CDR3aa: CASSLPLAGPEQYF
CDR3nt: TGTGCCAGCAGCTTGCCACTAGCGGGACCCGAGCAGTACTTC
j_gene: TRBJ2-7
d_gene: TRBD2
abundance: .
v_gene: TRBV5-6

CDR3aa: CASSPQGGSGKETQYF
CDR3nt: TGTGCTAGCAGCCCTCAGGGAGGGAGCGGTAAAGAGACCCAGTACTTC
j_gene: TRBJ2-5
d_gene: TRBD2
abundance: .
v_gene: TRBV7-7

CDR3aa: CASSQVRGEKLFF
CDR3nt: TGTGCCAGCAGCCAGGTCCGAGGCGAAAAACTGTTTTTT
j_gene: TRBJ1-4
d_gene: .
abundance: .
v_gene: TRBV14

CDR3aa: CASGLARDGGLEQYF
CDR3nt: TGTGCTAGTGGTTTGGCCCGGGACGGGGGCTTAGAGCAGTACTTC
j_gene: TRBJ2-7
d_gene: .
abundance: .
v_gene: TRBV12-5

CDR3aa: CASSYGLAGSTDTQYF
CDR3nt: TGTGCCAGCAGTTACGGACTAGCGGGGAGCACAGATACGCAGTATTTT
j_gene: TRBJ2-3
d_gene: TRBD2
abundance: once
v_gene: TRBV5-8

CDR3aa: CASSFRGARDEKLFF
CDR3nt: TGCGCCAGCAGCTTCCGGGGGGCGCGGGATGAAAAACTGTTTTTT
j_gene: TRBJ1-4
d_gene: .
abundance: .
v_gene: TRBV5-1

CDR3aa: CATRGPGEQFF
CDR3nt: TGTGCCACCAGGGGGCCCGGCGAGCAGTTCTTC
j_gene: TRBJ2-1
d_gene: TRBD1
abundance: once
v_gene: TRBV6-5